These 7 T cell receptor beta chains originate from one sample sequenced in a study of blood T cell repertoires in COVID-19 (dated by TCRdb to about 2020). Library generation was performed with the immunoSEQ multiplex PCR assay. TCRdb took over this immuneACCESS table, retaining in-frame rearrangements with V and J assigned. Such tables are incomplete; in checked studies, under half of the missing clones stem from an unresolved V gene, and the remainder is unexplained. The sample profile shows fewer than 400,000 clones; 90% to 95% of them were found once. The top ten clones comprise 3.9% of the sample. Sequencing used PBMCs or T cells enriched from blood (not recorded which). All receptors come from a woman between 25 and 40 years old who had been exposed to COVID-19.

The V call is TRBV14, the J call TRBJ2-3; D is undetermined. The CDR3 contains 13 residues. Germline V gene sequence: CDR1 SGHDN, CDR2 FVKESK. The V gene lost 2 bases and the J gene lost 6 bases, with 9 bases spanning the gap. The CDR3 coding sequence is TGTGCCAGCAGCCAACGCCGTCGGGATACGCAGTATTTT. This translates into CASSQRRRDTQYF.

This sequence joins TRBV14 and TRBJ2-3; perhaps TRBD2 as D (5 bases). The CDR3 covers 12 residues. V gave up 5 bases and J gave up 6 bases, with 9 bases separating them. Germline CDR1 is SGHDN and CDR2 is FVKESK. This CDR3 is CASSDYDDTQYF. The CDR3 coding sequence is TGTGCCAGCAGCGACTACGATGATACGCAGTATTTT.

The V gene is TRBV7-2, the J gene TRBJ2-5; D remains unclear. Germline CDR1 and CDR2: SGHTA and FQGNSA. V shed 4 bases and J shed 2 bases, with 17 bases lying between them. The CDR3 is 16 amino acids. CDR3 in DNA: TGTGCCAGCAGCTCGGGTGTAGTCGCTTTACAAGAGACCCAGTACTTC. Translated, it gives CASSSGVVALQETQYF.

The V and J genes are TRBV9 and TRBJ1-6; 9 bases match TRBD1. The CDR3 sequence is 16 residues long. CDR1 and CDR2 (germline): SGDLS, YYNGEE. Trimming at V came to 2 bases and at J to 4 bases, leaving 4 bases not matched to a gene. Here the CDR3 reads CASSVADRGYNSPLHF. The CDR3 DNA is TGTGCCAGCAGCGTGGCGGACAGGGGATATAATTCACCCCTCCACTTT.

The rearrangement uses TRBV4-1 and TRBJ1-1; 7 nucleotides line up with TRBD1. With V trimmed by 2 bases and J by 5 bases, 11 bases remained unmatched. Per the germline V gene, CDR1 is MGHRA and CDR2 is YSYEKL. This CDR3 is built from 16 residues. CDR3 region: CASSQSPRTGGTEAFF. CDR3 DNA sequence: TGCGCCAGCAGCCAAAGCCCTAGGACAGGTGGGACTGAAGCTTTCTTT.

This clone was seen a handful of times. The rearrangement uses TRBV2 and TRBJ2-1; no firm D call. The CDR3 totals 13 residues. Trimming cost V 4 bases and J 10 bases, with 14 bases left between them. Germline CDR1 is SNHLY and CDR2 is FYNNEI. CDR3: CASSGQVSAEQFF. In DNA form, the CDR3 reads TGTGCCAGCAGTGGGCAGGTGAGTGCGGAGCAGTTCTTC.

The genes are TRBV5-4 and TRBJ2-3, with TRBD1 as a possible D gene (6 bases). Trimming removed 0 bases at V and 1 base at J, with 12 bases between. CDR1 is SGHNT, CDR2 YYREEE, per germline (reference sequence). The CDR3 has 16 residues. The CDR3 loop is CASSLVSGAGTDTQYF. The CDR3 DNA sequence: TGTGCCAGCAGCTTGGTGTCAGGGGCGGGCACAGATACGCAGTATTTT. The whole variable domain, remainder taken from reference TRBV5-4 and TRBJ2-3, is ETGVTQSPTHLIKTRGQQVTLRCSSQSGHNTVSWYQQALGQGPQFIFQYYREEENGRGNFPPRFSGLQFPNYSSELNVNALELDDSALYLCASSLVSGAGTDTQYFGPGTRLTVL.